Listed here is a single T cell receptor beta chain. The antigen is unknown. These data come from a study of T cells in Graves' hyperthyroidism and ophthalmopathy. Study-level findings and limits: Most clonotypes expanded in the thyroid (above 0.001) were also present in blood.

The CDR3 is made up of 16 amino acids. Losses at the gene ends were 3 bases for V and 7 bases for J; bases not matched to a gene: 5. Germline lookup yields CDR1 SGHTA and CDR2 FQGNSA. Amplified regions were TCR beta CDR3 sequences from RNA transcripts. Researchers ran a first-round RT-PCR on the TCR CDR3 using the HTBI primer set. A single record per CDR3 protein comes from TCRdb applying MiXCR to the multiplex PCR reads. The repertoire includes roughly 300,000 distinct CDR3 sequences, roughly a fifth of them detected once, and around half sits in the top ten. These patients, aged 18 to 65, had recently diagnosed hyperthyroidism lasting under 2 months. Each 10 ml fresh peripheral blood draw supplied the PBMCs.

The sample was blood. The receptor was isolated from a woman between 50 and 59 years old with Graves' hyperthyroidism. This rearrangement joins TRBV7-2 to TRBJ2-1; TRBD2 matches 14 bases. The CDR3 protein is CASSLGTSGGQNEQFF. CDR3 sequence (DNA): TGTGCCAGCAGCTTGGGGACTAGCGGGGGTCAGAATGAGCAGTTCTTC. Complete variable domain (other parts from reference TRBV7-2 and TRBJ2-1): GAGVSQSPSNKVTEKGKDVELRCDPISGHTALYWYRQSLGQGLEFLIYFQGNSAPDKSGLPSDRFSAERTGGSVSTLTIQRTQQEDSAVYLCASSLGTSGGQNEQFFGPGTRLTVL.